One TCR beta chain is described in this entry. Germline CDR1 is SQVTM and CDR2 is ANQGSEA. V lost 3 bases to trimming and J lost 0 bases, with 10 bases between them. The CDR3 consists of 14 residues. The data originate from a study of blood T cell repertoires in COVID-19. Study details: PBMCs, B-cell-depleted T cells, or T cells provided the cDNA or gDNA that made up the material.

Sequencing was performed with immunoSEQ multiplex PCR; in TCRdb, only in-frame clones are kept and a portion is missing. The sample has approximately 220,000 clones, about 88% seen once. Everyone who took part was roughly 18 to 89 years old, and they came from roughly 25 US areas. Researchers sorted participants into cohorts using their self-reported clinical history. The V gene is TRBV29-1, the J gene TRBJ2-3; D may be TRBD2 (5 bases). The sequencing input was PBMCs or T cells enriched from blood (not recorded which). The clonotype comes from a woman aged 25 to 39 who had recovered from COVID-19. CDR3 protein: CSVELASSTDTQYF. The CDR3 DNA is TGCAGCGTTGAGCTAGCTAGTAGCACAGATACGCAGTATTTT.